The rows below give T cell receptor beta chains drawn from one sample of a study of T cell responses to AZD1222 COVID-19 vaccine. The repertoire was sequenced with immunoSEQ multiplex PCR; TCRdb's copy has only in-frame clones and lacks some. The sample has more than 60,000 clones, more than 75% seen once; the top ten hold 17%. The source material was peripheral blood, sampled on day 0 of AZD1222 vaccination. The source is an adult in good health. The CDR3 runs from the conserved cysteine through the conserved F or W. D genes are given only for firm matches. The size field is filled for only some rows; it gives once, few, many or a size class.

j_gene: TRBJ2-7
abundance: -
v_gene: TRBV6-6
d_gene: -
CDR3nt: TGTGCCAGCAGTTACTCGAGTTCCTACGAGCAGTACTTC
CDR3aa: CASSYSSSYEQYF

j_gene: TRBJ1-1
abundance: once
v_gene: TRBV29-1
d_gene: -
CDR3nt: TGCAGCGTTGTAGGGGGTTACGCTGAAGCTTTCTTT
CDR3aa: CSVVGGYAEAFF

j_gene: TRBJ1-2
abundance: -
v_gene: TRBV4-2
d_gene: TRBD1
CDR3nt: TGTGCCAGCAGCCAAGACTTTCCGGGACAGGGTGTAGGTGGCTACACCTTC
CDR3aa: CASSQDFPGQGVGGYTF

j_gene: TRBJ2-7
abundance: -
v_gene: TRBV4-2
d_gene: -
CDR3nt: TGTGCCAGCAGCCAAGGCCTCGGAAGCGAGCAGTACTTC
CDR3aa: CASSQGLGSEQYF

j_gene: TRBJ1-4
abundance: -
v_gene: TRBV6-5
d_gene: -
CDR3nt: TGTGCCAGCAAAACAGGGTCAACTAATGAAAAACTGTTTTTT
CDR3aa: CASKTGSTNEKLFF

j_gene: TRBJ2-5
abundance: -
v_gene: TRBV20-1
d_gene: -
CDR3nt: TGCAGTGCTAGTGCCCCCCTAGGTAGACAAGAGACCCAGTACTTC
CDR3aa: CSASAPLGRQETQYF

j_gene: TRBJ1-5
abundance: -
v_gene: TRBV28
d_gene: TRBD1
CDR3nt: TGTGCCAGCAGTTTCAACAGGGGGAGCAATCAGCCCCAGCATTTT
CDR3aa: CASSFNRGSNQPQHF

j_gene: TRBJ1-5
abundance: -
v_gene: TRBV7-2
d_gene: -
CDR3nt: TGTGCCAGCAGCTCCCCCAAGGACGGTTGGACCACAGACAATCAGCCCCAGCATTTT
CDR3aa: CASSSPKDGWTTDNQPQHF

j_gene: TRBJ2-2
abundance: -
v_gene: TRBV24-1
d_gene: -
CDR3nt: TGTGCCACCAGTGATTCTTTTTACACCGGGGAGCTGTTTTTT
CDR3aa: CATSDSFYTGELFF

j_gene: TRBJ2-5
abundance: -
v_gene: TRBV18
d_gene: -
CDR3nt: TGTGCCAGCTCACCGCAGGCCCAAGAGACCCAGTACTTC
CDR3aa: CASSPQAQETQYF

j_gene: TRBJ2-2
abundance: -
v_gene: TRBV5-1
d_gene: -
CDR3nt: TGCGCCAGCAGCTTGTTCGGGACACAAAACACCGGGGAGCTGTTTTTT
CDR3aa: CASSLFGTQNTGELFF

j_gene: TRBJ2-1
abundance: -
v_gene: TRBV7-7
d_gene: -
CDR3nt: TGTGCTAGCAGCTTAGACAGGTACCTAGTCAATGAGCAGTTCTTC
CDR3aa: CASSLDRYLVNEQFF

j_gene: TRBJ2-7
abundance: -
v_gene: TRBV5-1
d_gene: -
CDR3nt: TGCGCCAGCAGCTTGATGTCAACAGGGTCGATTGGCGAGCAGTACTTC
CDR3aa: CASSLMSTGSIGEQYF

j_gene: TRBJ2-7
abundance: -
v_gene: TRBV29-1
d_gene: -
CDR3nt: TGCAGCGTTGCGACAGGTGGATCGGGCGAGCAGTACTTC
CDR3aa: CSVATGGSGEQYF

j_gene: TRBJ2-2
abundance: once
v_gene: TRBV2
d_gene: -
CDR3nt: TGTGCCAGCAGTGAGCAGGTGTACACCGGGGAGCTGTTTTTT
CDR3aa: CASSEQVYTGELFF

j_gene: TRBJ1-3
abundance: once
v_gene: TRBV10-1
d_gene: -
CDR3nt: TGCGCCAGCAGTGACATGTCCGCGGGGGAGAACACCATATATTTT
CDR3aa: CASSDMSAGENTIYF

j_gene: TRBJ2-3
abundance: -
v_gene: TRBV4-2
d_gene: TRBD1
CDR3nt: TGTGCCAGCAGCCAAGTAAGGGACAGGGGACGGGATACGCAGTATTTT
CDR3aa: CASSQVRDRGRDTQYF

j_gene: TRBJ2-7
abundance: -
v_gene: TRBV6-5
d_gene: TRBD2
CDR3nt: TGTGCCAGCAATAATAAGCGGGACGGGTACGAGCAGTACTTC
CDR3aa: CASNNKRDGYEQYF

j_gene: TRBJ2-1
abundance: -
v_gene: TRBV7-8
d_gene: -
CDR3nt: TGTGCCAGCAGCTTAAGGGCTAGCAATGAGCAGTTCTTC
CDR3aa: CASSLRASNEQFF

j_gene: TRBJ2-1
abundance: -
v_gene: TRBV9
d_gene: TRBD2
CDR3nt: TGTGCCAGCAGCGTAGGGGGTAGCGGGGACTACAATGAGCAGTTCTTC
CDR3aa: CASSVGGSGDYNEQFF

j_gene: TRBJ2-7
abundance: -
v_gene: TRBV6-5
d_gene: TRBD1
CDR3nt: TGTGCCAGCAGCAATGACAGGGGCCACGAGCAGTACTTC
CDR3aa: CASSNDRGHEQYF

j_gene: TRBJ2-5
abundance: -
v_gene: TRBV5-6
d_gene: -
CDR3nt: TGTGCCAGCAGCCTCGACAGGGAGACCCAGTACTTC
CDR3aa: CASSLDRETQYF

j_gene: TRBJ1-4
abundance: -
v_gene: TRBV7-9
d_gene: -
CDR3nt: TGTGCCAGCAGCTTTCGGGACGGCAATGAAAAACTGTTTTTT
CDR3aa: CASSFRDGNEKLFF

j_gene: TRBJ2-7
abundance: -
v_gene: TRBV6-2/TRBV6-3
d_gene: -
CDR3nt: TGTGCCAGCAGTCCGACAGGACCCCATACATCCGAGCAGTACTTC
CDR3aa: CASSPTGPHTSEQYF

j_gene: TRBJ1-5
abundance: -
v_gene: TRBV10-3
d_gene: -
CDR3nt: TGTGCCATCAGAGAGCAGGTTGATAGCAATCAGCCCCAGCATTTT
CDR3aa: CAIREQVDSNQPQHF

j_gene: TRBJ2-3
abundance: -
v_gene: TRBV5-1
d_gene: TRBD2
CDR3nt: TGCGCCAGCAGTCCCACTAGCGGGAGGGCGTCTGGGGATACGCAGTATTTT
CDR3aa: CASSPTSGRASGDTQYF

j_gene: TRBJ1-2
abundance: once
v_gene: TRBV5-4
d_gene: TRBD1
CDR3nt: TGTGCCAGCGGGTCCCGACAGGGGGGGAACTATGGCTACACCTTC
CDR3aa: CASGSRQGGNYGYTF

j_gene: TRBJ2-7
abundance: -
v_gene: TRBV24-1
d_gene: TRBD1
CDR3nt: TGTGCCGCAACCGGGACAGCGAGCTCCTACGAGCAGTACTTC
CDR3aa: CAATGTASSYEQYF

j_gene: TRBJ1-3
abundance: -
v_gene: TRBV25-1
d_gene: TRBD1
CDR3nt: TGTGCCAGCAGTGATGTTGGACAGGGAGCTGGAAACACCATATATTTT
CDR3aa: CASSDVGQGAGNTIYF

j_gene: TRBJ2-5
abundance: -
v_gene: TRBV6-1
d_gene: TRBD1
CDR3nt: TGTGCCAGCAGTGAACCGGTGTCCCAGGGCAGGGGGTTTGTGGAGACCCAGTACTTC
CDR3aa: CASSEPVSQGRGFVETQYF

j_gene: TRBJ2-1
abundance: -
v_gene: TRBV7-9
d_gene: TRBD1
CDR3nt: TGTGCCAGCAGCCAGGGACAGGGTGGGTACAATGAGCAGTTCTTC
CDR3aa: CASSQGQGGYNEQFF

j_gene: TRBJ2-5
abundance: -
v_gene: TRBV5-1
d_gene: -
CDR3nt: TGCGCCAGCAGCTTAGGGAGTGGTCAAGAGACCCAGTACTTC
CDR3aa: CASSLGSGQETQYF

j_gene: TRBJ1-5
abundance: many
v_gene: TRBV6-6
d_gene: TRBD1
CDR3nt: TGTGCCAGCAGACCTGAGGGGACAGGCCACTCGCCCCAGCATTTT
CDR3aa: CASRPEGTGHSPQHF

j_gene: TRBJ2-3
abundance: -
v_gene: TRBV12-3/TRBV12-4
d_gene: -
CDR3nt: TGTGCCAGCAGGTACTACACAGATACGCAGTATTTT
CDR3aa: CASRYYTDTQYF

j_gene: TRBJ2-3
abundance: -
v_gene: TRBV5-5
d_gene: TRBD2
CDR3nt: TGTGCCAGCAGCTCCGTACTAGCGGGAGGGGCAGATACGCAGTATTTT
CDR3aa: CASSSVLAGGADTQYF